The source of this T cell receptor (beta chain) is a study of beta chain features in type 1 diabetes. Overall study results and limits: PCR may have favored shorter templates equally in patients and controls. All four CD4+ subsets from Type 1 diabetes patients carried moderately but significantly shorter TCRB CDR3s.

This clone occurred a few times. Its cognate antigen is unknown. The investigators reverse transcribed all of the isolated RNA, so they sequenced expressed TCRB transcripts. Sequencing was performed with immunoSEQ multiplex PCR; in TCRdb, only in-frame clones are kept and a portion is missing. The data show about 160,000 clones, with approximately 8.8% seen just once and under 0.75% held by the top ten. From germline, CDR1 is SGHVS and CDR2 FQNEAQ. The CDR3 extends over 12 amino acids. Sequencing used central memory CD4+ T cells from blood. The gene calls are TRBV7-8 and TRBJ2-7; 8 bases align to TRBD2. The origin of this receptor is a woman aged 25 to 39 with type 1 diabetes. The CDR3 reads CATALAVYEQYF. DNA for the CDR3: TGTGCGACCGCACTAGCGGTTTACGAGCAGTACTTC.